The 26 T cell receptor beta chains reported below all come from one sample, sequenced in a study of T cells in Graves' hyperthyroidism and ophthalmopathy. The source material, RNA transcripts, was used to amplify TCR beta CDR3 regions. The study used the HTBI primer set for a first-round RT-PCR of the TCR CDR3. TCRdb passed the multiplex PCR reads through MiXCR, listing each CDR3 protein once. Counted here are 350,000 to 400,000 distinct CDR3 sequences, approximately 19% occurring once; the ten biggest clones make up 3% to 4.5%. The sequenced sample was blood. Source of these receptors: a woman younger than 30 with Graves' hyperthyroidism.

This clonotype was counted many times. The DNA of the CDR3 is TGTGCCAGCAGTTACTTCGGACAGGCCAAGGGTGGCTACACCTTC. Protein: CASSYFGQAKGGYTF. V is TRBV6-2 or TRBV6-3 and J is TRBJ1-2, with TRBD1 matching 7 bases. The germline V gene encodes CDR1 MNHEY and CDR2 SVGEGT. This CDR3 spans 15 amino acids. The V and J ends lost 1 base and 7 bases, in that order; junction bases with no gene match: 9.

The chain couples TRBV11-1 to TRBJ2-5, with D perhaps TRBD2 (6 bases). The germline CDR1 and CDR2 sequences are SGHAT and FQDESV (reference sequence). V was cut by 0 bases and J by 4 bases, with 24 bases left in between. This CDR3 has 19 amino acids. This CDR3 reads CASSLATGEWVSHRETQYF. The CDR3 DNA follows: TGTGCCAGCAGCTTAGCGACGGGAGAGTGGGTTTCCCACAGAGAGACCCAGTACTTC. Full variable domain (missing parts from reference TRBV11-1 and TRBJ2-5): EAEVAQSPRYKITEKSQAVAFWCDPISGHATLYWYRQILGQGPELLVQFQDESVVDDSQLPKDRFSAERLKGVDSTLKIQPAELGDSAMYLCASSLATGEWVSHRETQYFGPGTRLLVL.

There are many counts of this clonotype. One end of the junction is discordant with germline, which a read error may explain. The V call is TRBV4-1, the J call TRBJ2-5; D remains ambiguous. Per the germline V gene, CDR1 is MGHRA and CDR2 is YSYEKL. This CDR3 has 11 amino acids. The CDR3 here is CASSDQETQYF. DNA of the CDR3: TGTGCCAGCAGTGACCAAGAGACCCAGTACTTC.

This clonotype was seen ten or more times. Here the CDR3 reads CASSGGQGPYGYTF. CDR3 sequence (DNA): TGTGCCAGCAGTGGGGGACAGGGTCCCTATGGCTACACCTTC. The rearrangement links TRBV6-1 to TRBJ1-2; 9 nucleotides match TRBD1. With 4 bases clipped from V and 4 bases from J, the junction kept 4 bases outside the gene matches. Germline CDR1 MNHNS, CDR2 SASEGT. This CDR3 has 14 residues.

This chain uses TRBV19 with TRBJ2-2; D unclear. The germline gives CDR1 LNHDA, CDR2 SQIVND (reference sequence). There are 13 residues in the CDR3. The V gene lost 7 bases and the J gene lost 4 bases, with 10 bases spanning the gap. The CDR3 is CASKSRTTGELFF. CDR3 sequence (DNA): TGTGCCAGTAAAAGCAGAACCACCGGGGAGCTGTTTTTT.

There are a few counts of this clonotype. The chain employs TRBV25-1 and TRBJ1-6; 9 nucleotides line up with TRBD1. This CDR3 contains 14 residues. CDR1 and CDR2 (germline): MGHDK, SYGVNS. V shed 4 bases, J shed 10 bases, and the junction held 5 bases outside the gene matches. CDR3 DNA: TGTGCCAGCAGTGCGACAGGGGGACGCTCACCCCTCCACTTT. It codes for CASSATGGRSPLHF.

This clonotype was picked up many times. The chain uses TRBV12-3 or TRBV12-4 and TRBJ2-7; D may be TRBD1 or TRBD2 (6 bases each). The CDR3 loop spans 13 amino acids. V was clipped by 1 base and J by 5 bases, with 9 bases between them. The CDR3: CASSLEGGDEQYF. Written as DNA, the CDR3 is TGTGCCAGCAGTTTAGAGGGGGGCGACGAGCAGTACTTC.

The chain employs TRBV6-1 and TRBJ2-7, with TRBD1 matching 7 bases. The germline V gene has CDR1 MNHNS and CDR2 SASEGT. This CDR3 has 12 amino acids. The trim removed 6 bases at V and 6 bases at J, leaving 5 bases unmatched. The CDR3 DNA is TGTGCCAGCAGGCACAGGGGTAGCGAGCAGTACTTC. This codes for CASRHRGSEQYF.

This clonotype was recorded many times. A much larger clonotype is one base distant, so this may be a read error. The chain employs TRBV12-3 or TRBV12-4 and TRBJ1-2, with a tentative D call TRBD1 (6 bases). This CDR3 has 12 residues. The CDR3 DNA reads as TGTGCCAGCAGTTTCCGCAGGGGCGGCTACGCCTTC. It translates to CASSFRRGGYAF.

The V and J genes are TRBV12-3 or TRBV12-4 and TRBJ2-7, with 11 nucleotides matching TRBD1. V gave up 1 base and J gave up 6 bases; unmatched junction bases: 5. The CDR3 sequence is 15 residues long. CDR3 region: CASSLGGTGGSEQYF. CDR3 coding DNA: TGTGCCAGCAGTTTAGGAGGGACAGGGGGATCCGAGCAGTACTTC.

This clonotype was observed many times. This chain connects TRBV18 to TRBJ1-1, with D perhaps TRBD1 (5 bases). Per germline, CDR1 KGHSH and CDR2 LQKENI. The V end lost 3 bases, the J end lost 0 bases, and 8 bases lay between the germline ends. The CDR3 totals 14 residues. In DNA, the CDR3 is TGTGCCAGCTCACCGAGACAGTTGAACACTGAAGCTTTCTTT. Protein sequence: CASSPRQLNTEAFF.

With respect to this clonotype: One end of the junction does not line up with germline, which may come from a read error. The chain joins TRBV30 to TRBJ1-1, with 7 nucleotides matching TRBD1. CDR1 GTSNPN and CDR2 SVGIG come from the germline V gene (reference sequence). This CDR3 contains 16 residues. The CDR3 sequence: CAWSPWAGGVNTEAFF. CDR3 DNA sequence: TGCGCCTGGAGTCCATGGGCAGGGGGTGTGAACACTGAAGCTTTCTTT.

This clonotype was detected a few times. V and J are TRBV2 and TRBJ1-6; D not resolved. Germline-derived CDR1 and CDR2 are SNHLY and FYNNEI. V lost 0 bases and J 13 bases, leaving 4 bases between the germline ends. The CDR3 extends over 11 amino acids. CDR3 region: CASSEAFPLHF. CDR3 sequence (DNA): TGTGCCAGCAGTGAAGCGTTTCCCCTCCACTTT.

This clonotype appeared a few times. CDR3 coding DNA: TGTGCCAGCTCACCACCATTGACCCAGGCCTCCGGGACCCAGTACTTC. It translates to CASSPPLTQASGTQYF. V and J are TRBV18 and TRBJ2-5, with D hard to call. Germline V gene lookup returns CDR1 KGHSH and CDR2 LQKENI. This CDR3 region has 16 residues. The V end lost 0 bases, the J end lost 7 bases, and 18 bases lay between the germline ends.

This clonotype was recorded at least ten times. The chain carries TRBV6-2 or TRBV6-3 and TRBJ1-2, with TRBD1 matching 7 bases. The CDR3 covers 18 residues. CDR1 is MNHEY, CDR2 SVGEGT, per germline. V trimming: 5 bases; J trimming: 0 bases; junction bases outside the gene matches: 15. The CDR3: CASSQDTRRQGPNYGYTF. The CDR3 nucleotides are TGTGCCAGCAGTCAGGATACTAGACGACAGGGCCCTAACTATGGCTACACCTTC.

The V gene is TRBV9, the J gene TRBJ2-2, with 7 bases lining up with TRBD1. After removal of 4 bases from V and 7 bases from J, the junction contained 10 bases not matched to a gene. The CDR3 is 15 residues long. From germline, CDR1 is SGDLS and CDR2 YYNGEE. The DNA for the CDR3 is TGTGCCAGCAGCACCCGGACAGGCGGGTACGGGGAGCTGTTTTTT. It encodes CASSTRTGGYGELFF.

To note about this clonotype: It is likely a read error, because the conserved phenylalanine at the end of the CDR3 is missing. The chain carries TRBV3-1 and TRBJ1-5; D is undetermined. The length of the CDR3 is 15 residues. Germline loops: CDR1 LGHDT, CDR2 YNNKEL (reference sequence). Trimming removed 1 base at V and 10 bases at J, with 17 bases between. The CDR3 is CASSQGASLEVPQHL. The CDR3 DNA reads as TGTGCCAGCAGCCAAGGGGCGTCGTTGGAGGTTCCCCAGCATTTG.

This clonotype was seen ten or more times. The chain is built from TRBV6-2 or TRBV6-3 and TRBJ2-2; D tentatively reads TRBD1 or TRBD2 (7 bases each). This CDR3 spans 15 amino acids. V shed 5 bases and J shed 2 bases, with 12 bases lying between them. Germline V gene sequence: CDR1 MNHEY, CDR2 SVGEGT. The CDR3 coding sequence is TGTGCCAGCAGTAGCGGGACAGAAAACACCGGGGAGCTGTTTTTT. Encoded protein: CASSSGTENTGELFF.

This clonotype was seen at least ten times. The V and J genes are TRBV3-1 and TRBJ2-5; D call uncertain. Germline loops: CDR1 LGHDT, CDR2 YNNKEL (reference sequence). This CDR3 is 12 amino acids long. Trimming shortened V by 4 bases and J by 3 bases, and 6 bases separated the two germline ends. For the CDR3, the DNA is TGTGCCAGCAGCCTCCTCGAAGAGACCCAGTACTTC. Amino acids: CASSLLEETQYF.

This clonotype was counted at least ten times. This chain links TRBV9 with TRBJ1-3; perhaps TRBD1 as D (5 bases). The V gene's germline CDR1 is SGDLS and CDR2 YYNGEE. Trimming left V 2 bases short and J 3 bases short, with 12 bases between. CDR3 length: 15 residues. This CDR3 reads CASSVQGEDGNTIYF. In DNA form, the CDR3 reads TGTGCCAGCAGCGTTCAAGGGGAGGATGGAAACACCATATATTTT.

This clonotype was counted ten times or more. This chain connects TRBV28 to TRBJ2-5, with 10 bases that match TRBD2. Germline V lookup: CDR1 MDHEN, CDR2 SYDVKM. The junction had 10 bases not matched to a gene; V was cut back by 4 bases and J by 5 bases. This CDR3 is 16 amino acids long. The CDR3 is CASSSWGTSVEETQYF. The CDR3 DNA sequence: TGTGCCAGCAGTTCATGGGGGACTAGCGTCGAGGAGACCCAGTACTTC.

This chain joins TRBV13 and TRBJ2-1, with a weak D call TRBD2 (7 bases). This CDR3 region has 16 residues. Trimming cost V 4 bases and J 8 bases, with 21 bases left between them. CDR1 is PRHDT and CDR2 is FYEKMQ in the germline V gene (reference sequence). The DNA of the CDR3 is TGTGCCAGCAGCTCCCGCCGGGCGGGGGCTCGCGATGAGCAGTTCTTC. Protein: CASSSRRAGARDEQFF.

This clonotype occurred a few times. The chain couples TRBV10-3 to TRBJ1-1, with D uncertain. The CDR3 has 13 residues. With 8 bases removed from V and 3 bases from J, the gap between germline ends came to 13 bases. Germline CDR1 ENHRY, CDR2 SYGVKD. The CDR3 is CAIRSRQDTEAFF. The CDR3 DNA reads as TGTGCCATCCGATCTCGCCAGGACACTGAAGCTTTCTTT.

The sample holds a few counts of this clonotype. The chain joins TRBV4-1 to TRBJ1-3, with a tentative D call TRBD1 (6 bases). The germline gives CDR1 MGHRA, CDR2 YSYEKL. V gave up 2 bases and J gave up 2 bases, with 19 bases separating them. CDR3 length equals 18 residues. CDR3 region: CASSQLLQGARTGNTIYF. For the CDR3, the DNA is TGCGCCAGCAGCCAACTACTACAGGGCGCTCGCACTGGAAACACCATATATTTT.

This clonotype has at least ten counts. The rearrangement links TRBV7-3 to TRBJ2-5, with D perhaps matching TRBD1 (5 bases). The germline V and J ends were trimmed by 6 bases and 1 base, with 12 bases remaining between them. This CDR3 region has 14 residues. CDR1 is SGHTA and CDR2 is FQGTGA in the germline V gene. The DNA for the CDR3 is TGTGCCAGCAGTTTCACAGGAACCCAAGAGACCCAGTACTTC. It translates to CASSFTGTQETQYF.

This clonotype was counted only a few times. This chain connects TRBV5-1 to TRBJ2-7; tentative D call: TRBD1 (6 bases). CDR1 is SGHRS and CDR2 is YFSETQ in the germline V gene. This CDR3 has 17 residues. The V end lost 1 base, the J end lost 1 base, and 18 bases lay between the germline ends. For the CDR3, the DNA is TGCGCCAGCAGCTTGTTGTCAGGGGCACTATCTTCCTACGAGCAGTACTTC. This sequence encodes CASSLLSGALSSYEQYF.